This is a list of T cell receptor beta chains from one sample in a study of T cells in Graves' hyperthyroidism and ophthalmopathy. TCRdb re-called the multiplex PCR reads with MiXCR, one entry per CDR3 protein. The sample carries 300,000 to 450,000 distinct CDR3 sequences, less than 20% recorded once. The specimen sequenced was blood. These receptor sequences come from a man aged 18 to 29 with Graves' ophthalmopathy. The CDR3 runs from the conserved cysteine through the conserved F or W. Each record gives: D gene, clone size, J gene, V gene, CDR3 DNA, CDR3 protein. D genes are given only for firm matches. The size entry is marked missing in some rows and otherwise reads once, few, many or a size class.

d_call: NA
clone_size: many
j_call: TRBJ2-5
v_call: TRBV18
cdr3_nt: TGTGCCAGCTCACCACCGGGACACAGCCAAGAGACCCAGTACTTC
cdr3_aa: CASSPPGHSQETQYF

d_call: NA
clone_size: many
j_call: TRBJ2-7
v_call: TRBV6-1
cdr3_nt: TGTGCCAGCAGTGAAGTGTGGCAGGGCTCCTACGAGCAGTACTTC
cdr3_aa: CASSEVWQGSYEQYF

d_call: NA
clone_size: many
j_call: TRBJ1-4
v_call: TRBV2
cdr3_nt: TGTGCCAGCCTTGAGGTGATCGGGGCAACTAATGAAAAACTGTTTTTT
cdr3_aa: CASLEVIGATNEKLFF

d_call: NA
clone_size: many
j_call: TRBJ1-6
v_call: TRBV28
cdr3_nt: TGTGCCAGCAGTTTGGGGGGGCGCATAGGTTCACCCCTCCACTTT
cdr3_aa: CASSLGGRIGSPLHF

d_call: TRBD1
clone_size: NA
j_call: TRBJ2-1
v_call: TRBV15
cdr3_nt: TGTGCCACCAGCCCCCGTGTAGGGACAGGAGATAGGATTCCCGGTGGTGAGCAGTTCTTC
cdr3_aa: CATSPRVGTGDRIPGGEQFF

d_call: TRBD1
clone_size: NA
j_call: TRBJ1-4
v_call: TRBV12-3/TRBV12-4
cdr3_nt: TGTGCCAGCAGGGGGACAGGGGCCGCCCAAGAAAAACTGTTTTTT
cdr3_aa: CASRGTGAAQEKLFF

d_call: TRBD1
clone_size: NA
j_call: TRBJ2-3
v_call: TRBV6-5
cdr3_nt: TGTGCCAGCAGTTACGCGGGACAGGGCACAGATACGCAGTATTTT
cdr3_aa: CASSYAGQGTDTQYF

d_call: TRBD2
clone_size: NA
j_call: TRBJ2-3
v_call: TRBV9
cdr3_nt: TGTGCCAGCAGCGTAGCTAGCGGGGGCGCAGATACGCAGTATTTT
cdr3_aa: CASSVASGGADTQYF

d_call: NA
clone_size: many
j_call: TRBJ2-7
v_call: TRBV28
cdr3_nt: TGTGCCAGCACCCAAAGGAGCCCAGGAGAGCAGTACTTC
cdr3_aa: CASTQRSPGEQYF

d_call: TRBD1
clone_size: many
j_call: TRBJ1-5
v_call: TRBV2
cdr3_nt: TGTGCCAGCAGTGAAAGGGGTCAGGGGGGTAGTCAGCCCCAGCATTTT
cdr3_aa: CASSERGQGGSQPQHF

d_call: NA
clone_size: few
j_call: TRBJ2-1
v_call: TRBV10-3
cdr3_nt: TGTGCCATCAGTGTTGGGGACTTACCCTACAATGAGCAGTTCTTC
cdr3_aa: CAISVGDLPYNEQFF

d_call: TRBD1
clone_size: NA
j_call: TRBJ1-5
v_call: TRBV4-1
cdr3_nt: TGCGCCAGCAGCCAAGAGGGACAGTTCAATCAGCCCCAGCATTTT
cdr3_aa: CASSQEGQFNQPQHF

d_call: NA
clone_size: many
j_call: TRBJ1-1
v_call: TRBV11-2
cdr3_nt: TGTGCCAGCAGGATATTGGAGGCTTCGGGAGCTTTCTTT
cdr3_aa: CASRILEASGAFF

d_call: NA
clone_size: many
j_call: TRBJ2-7
v_call: TRBV7-9
cdr3_nt: TGTGCCAGCAGTCCTGTAAGGATGTACGAGCAGTACTTC
cdr3_aa: CASSPVRMYEQYF

d_call: NA
clone_size: few
j_call: TRBJ2-1
v_call: TRBV19
cdr3_nt: TGTGCCAGTAAACCCACAGGGACCCTGCCCTACAATGAGCAGTTCTTC
cdr3_aa: CASKPTGTLPYNEQFF

d_call: NA
clone_size: many
j_call: TRBJ1-1
v_call: TRBV11-2
cdr3_nt: TGTGCCAGCAGCGAAGCGTCCCTGGGCACTGAAGCTTTCTTT
cdr3_aa: CASSEASLGTEAFF

d_call: NA
clone_size: many
j_call: TRBJ1-5
v_call: TRBV27
cdr3_nt: TGTGCCAGCAGCCGGACAGCTAATCAGCCCCAGCATTTT
cdr3_aa: CASSRTANQPQHF

d_call: TRBD1
clone_size: many
j_call: TRBJ1-2
v_call: TRBV12-5
cdr3_nt: TGTGCTAGTGGTCCAGGGGGTTTAGGCGGCTACACCTTC
cdr3_aa: CASGPGGLGGYTF

d_call: NA
clone_size: many
j_call: TRBJ1-6
v_call: TRBV3-1
cdr3_nt: TGTGCCAGCAGCCTTGGCCCCTATAATTCACCCCTCCACTTT
cdr3_aa: CASSLGPYNSPLHF

d_call: NA
clone_size: few
j_call: TRBJ2-3
v_call: TRBV24-1
cdr3_nt: TGTGCCACCAGTCCCCGGATGACAGATACGCAGTATTTT
cdr3_aa: CATSPRMTDTQYF

d_call: NA
clone_size: many
j_call: TRBJ2-5
v_call: TRBV2
cdr3_nt: TGTGCCACCGCAGCCTCAGGGGTTCGGACGACCCAGTACTTC
cdr3_aa: CATAASGVRTTQYF

d_call: NA
clone_size: many
j_call: TRBJ2-7
v_call: TRBV11-2
cdr3_nt: TGTGCCAGCAGCTTAGGGGCAGACCTAACGGAGCAGTACTTC
cdr3_aa: CASSLGADLTEQYF

d_call: TRBD2
clone_size: many
j_call: TRBJ2-1
v_call: TRBV20-1
cdr3_nt: TGCAGTGCTGAACTAGCGGGGATTTACAATGAGCAGTTCTTC
cdr3_aa: CSAELAGIYNEQFF

d_call: NA
clone_size: few
j_call: TRBJ2-1
v_call: TRBV6-6
cdr3_nt: TGTGCCAGCAGTTACTCCCCCCCAGGGACGTTATTTTACAATGAGCAGTTCTTC
cdr3_aa: CASSYSPPGTLFYNEQFF

d_call: TRBD1
clone_size: many
j_call: TRBJ1-1
v_call: TRBV2
cdr3_nt: TGTGCCAGCAGGGGGACAGAGCAGGGCACTGAAGCTTTCTTT
cdr3_aa: CASRGTEQGTEAFF

d_call: NA
clone_size: NA
j_call: TRBJ2-3
v_call: TRBV6-2/TRBV6-3
cdr3_nt: TGTGCCAGCAGTTACTTCCAGGGCACAGATACGCAGTATTTT
cdr3_aa: CASSYFQGTDTQYF

d_call: TRBD1
clone_size: few
j_call: TRBJ2-1
v_call: TRBV4-1
cdr3_nt: TGCGCCAGCAGCCCAGGGGGGACAGGGGCCTACAATGAGCAGTTCTTC
cdr3_aa: CASSPGGTGAYNEQFF

d_call: NA
clone_size: few
j_call: TRBJ2-2
v_call: TRBV6-1
cdr3_nt: TGTGCCAGCATTGGTGCGGCCGGGGAGCTGTTTTTT
cdr3_aa: CASIGAAGELFF

d_call: TRBD1
clone_size: many
j_call: TRBJ1-5
v_call: TRBV11-2
cdr3_nt: TGTGCCAGCAGCTTTGGGACAGGAGATCAGCCCCAGCATTTT
cdr3_aa: CASSFGTGDQPQHF

d_call: TRBD1
clone_size: many
j_call: TRBJ2-3
v_call: TRBV11-1
cdr3_nt: TGTGCCAGCAGCCTTTCGGACAGGGCAGAGGCAGATACGCAGTATTTT
cdr3_aa: CASSLSDRAEADTQYF

d_call: TRBD2
clone_size: NA
j_call: TRBJ2-5
v_call: TRBV11-2
cdr3_nt: TGTGCCAGCAGCTTAGGCGGGAGGGCCGGGGAGACCCAGTACTTC
cdr3_aa: CASSLGGRAGETQYF

d_call: NA
clone_size: many
j_call: TRBJ1-2
v_call: TRBV7-9
cdr3_nt: TGTGCCAGCAGTCCGACTACGACCTATGGCTACACCTTC
cdr3_aa: CASSPTTTYGYTF

d_call: TRBD2
clone_size: NA
j_call: TRBJ2-5
v_call: TRBV10-3
cdr3_nt: TGTGCCATCCTAGGGAGTCTAGCGGGAGGAGAGACCCAGTACTTC
cdr3_aa: CAILGSLAGGETQYF

d_call: NA
clone_size: NA
j_call: TRBJ1-6
v_call: TRBV28
cdr3_nt: TGTGCCAGCAGGAGGGATTCGTTGGGGAATTCACCCCTCCACTTT
cdr3_aa: CASRRDSLGNSPLHF

d_call: NA
clone_size: NA
j_call: TRBJ1-3
v_call: TRBV5-1
cdr3_nt: TGCGCCAGCAGCTTGGCGCTTACTGGGGCGGCTGGAAACACCATATATTTT
cdr3_aa: CASSLALTGAAGNTIYF

d_call: NA
clone_size: NA
j_call: TRBJ1-4
v_call: TRBV2
cdr3_nt: TGTGCCAGCAGTGACAGGGTGGGAGAAAAACTGTTTTTT
cdr3_aa: CASSDRVGEKLFF

d_call: TRBD1
clone_size: many
j_call: TRBJ1-2
v_call: TRBV12-3/TRBV12-4
cdr3_nt: TGTGCCAGCATCGATAACAGGGGGCGAGACTATGGCTACACCTTC
cdr3_aa: CASIDNRGRDYGYTF